A selection of T cell receptor beta chains follows, all from one sample in a study of cytomegalovirus exposure and HLA in healthy donors. Some clones are missing from TCRdb's copy, which holds only in-frame ones; the method was immunoSEQ multiplex PCR. The sample lists more than 90,000 clones, roughly three quarters occurring once. Sequencing was done on a sample of PBMCs. These receptors came from a woman aged 55-70 years in good health and CMV-seronegative. Both conserved end residues are part of each CDR3. D genes are given only for firm matches. Some rows have no size entry. The others give once, few or many, or a class for an expanded clone.

abundance	v_gene	j_gene	d_gene	CDR3aa	CDR3nt
.	TRBV11-2	TRBJ2-1	.	CASSFRTTYNEQFF	TGTGCCAGCAGCTTTCGGACTACTTACAATGAGCAGTTCTTC
once	TRBV5-6	TRBJ1-2	.	CASSLELRGGYTF	TGTGCCAGCAGCTTGGAACTCCGGGGGGGCTACACCTTC
.	TRBV5-4	TRBJ1-4	.	CASSLAGMGNEKLFF	TGTGCCAGCAGCTTGGCGGGGATGGGTAATGAAAAACTGTTTTTT
.	TRBV7-9	TRBJ1-2	TRBD1	CASSLGQGGYGYTF	TGTGCCAGCAGCTTAGGACAGGGGGGCTATGGCTACACCTTC
.	TRBV5-1	TRBJ2-1	TRBD2	CASSQGTSGYNEQFF	TGCGCCAGCAGCCAAGGGACTAGCGGCTACAATGAGCAGTTCTTC
.	TRBV4-3	TRBJ1-2	.	CASSQDQRAGYGYTF	TGCGCCAGCAGCCAAGATCAGCGGGCTGGCTATGGCTACACCTTC
.	TRBV18	TRBJ1-1	.	CASSPAGEPNTEAFF	TGTGCCAGCTCACCCGCGGGGGAGCCGAACACTGAAGCTTTCTTT
.	TRBV19	TRBJ1-2	TRBD1	CASSPGTGGYGYTF	TGTGCCAGTAGTCCCGGGACAGGGGGATATGGCTACACCTTC
.	TRBV2	TRBJ2-7	.	CASSESGPYEQYF	TGTGCCAGCAGTGAATCAGGGCCCTACGAGCAGTACTTC
.	TRBV5-5	TRBJ1-4	.	CASSQYLGFQGNEKLFF	TGTGCCAGCAGCCAATACTTGGGGTTTCAGGGGAATGAAAAACTGTTTTTT
.	TRBV27	TRBJ2-1	TRBD1	CASSGQGAGDEQFF	TGTGCCAGCAGTGGACAGGGGGCCGGGGATGAGCAGTTCTTC
few	TRBV4-3	TRBJ2-1	.	CASRRDSTTGQFF	TGCGCCAGCAGACGTGACTCCACTACAGGGCAGTTCTTC
.	TRBV7-9	TRBJ1-2	.	CASSPRGDGYTF	TGTGCCAGCAGCCCACGGGGAGATGGCTACACCTTC
.	TRBV19	TRBJ2-5	TRBD2	CASSEGAGGVTQYF	TGTGCCAGTAGCGAGGGGGCGGGAGGGGTGACCCAGTACTTC
.	TRBV7-6	TRBJ1-5	.	CASSLGYRGSRQPQHF	TGTGCCAGCAGCTTAGGGTATAGGGGGAGTAGGCAGCCCCAGCATTTT
once	TRBV6-5	TRBJ1-2	TRBD1	CASGRDRLGHYGYTF	TGTGCCAGCGGAAGGGACAGGTTAGGCCACTATGGCTACACCTTC
.	TRBV5-4	TRBJ2-7	.	CASSPGLSSYEQYF	TGTGCCAGCAGCCCGGGACTTAGCTCCTACGAGCAGTACTTC
.	TRBV7-2	TRBJ1-2	TRBD1	CASSFSGTGYGYTF	TGTGCCAGCAGCTTCTCCGGGACAGGGTATGGCTACACCTTC
.	TRBV29-1	TRBJ1-2	.	CSARDINNYGYTF	TGCAGCGCCCGGGACATTAATAACTATGGCTACACCTTC
.	TRBV5-1	TRBJ2-5	TRBD2	CASSLASGGPETQYF	TGCGCCAGCAGCTTGGCTAGCGGGGGACCAGAGACCCAGTACTTC
.	TRBV7-9	TRBJ2-7	.	CASSVQGYEQYF	TGTGCCAGCAGCGTACAGGGATACGAGCAGTACTTC
once	TRBV19	TRBJ1-2	.	CATVDAVYGYTF	TGTGCCACCGTAGACGCGGTCTATGGCTACACCTTC
.	TRBV10-3	TRBJ2-1	TRBD2	CAISDRTSGSKGNEQFF	TGTGCCATCAGTGATAGGACTAGCGGGAGCAAAGGGAATGAGCAGTTCTTC
.	TRBV18	TRBJ2-2	.	CASSSKQVGELFF	TGTGCCAGCTCATCGAAACAGGTCGGGGAGCTGTTTTTT
.	TRBV7-2	TRBJ2-5	.	CASSLLRLALQETQYF	TGTGCCAGCAGCTTACTAAGGCTAGCGCTTCAAGAGACCCAGTACTTC
.	TRBV7-2	TRBJ1-4	.	CASSPNREKLFF	TGTGCCAGCAGCCCAAACAGGGAAAAACTGTTTTTT
.	TRBV4-3	TRBJ1-1	.	CASSPWAVNTEAFF	TGCGCCAGCAGCCCATGGGCAGTGAACACTGAAGCTTTCTTT
.	TRBV29-1	TRBJ2-3	TRBD2	CSVVPSLTSGRLADTQYF	TGCAGCGTGGTCCCTTCTTTGACTAGCGGGCGACTGGCAGATACGCAGTATTTT
.	TRBV30	TRBJ2-1	TRBD2	CAWSPGLAGANEQFF	TGTGCCTGGAGTCCAGGACTAGCGGGAGCGAATGAGCAGTTCTTC
.	TRBV6-5	TRBJ2-3	.	CASSGTRRDTQYF	TGTGCCAGCAGTGGGACAAGAAGAGATACGCAGTATTTT
.	TRBV4-1	TRBJ2-3	.	CASSQGGTQGDTQYF	TGCGCCAGCAGCCAAGGAGGTACCCAGGGGGATACGCAGTATTTT
few	TRBV6-1	TRBJ2-7	.	CASRLSAYEQYF	TGTGCCAGCAGACTATCCGCCTACGAGCAGTACTTC
.	TRBV15	TRBJ1-1	.	CATSRPGGFAEAFF	TGTGCCACCAGCAGGCCGGGGGGCTTTGCTGAAGCTTTCTTT
.	TRBV7-9	TRBJ2-3	TRBD1	CASSLGTGDTQYF	TGTGCCAGCAGCCTAGGGACAGGAGATACGCAGTATTTT
.	TRBV18	TRBJ1-1	.	CASSPPGRGTEAFF	TGTGCCAGCTCACCACCGGGGCGCGGCACTGAAGCTTTCTTT
.	TRBV27	TRBJ2-3	TRBD2	CASSSPGGAGGIDTQYF	TGTGCCAGCAGTTCCCCCGGCGGAGCGGGAGGCATAGATACGCAGTATTTT
.	TRBV7-9	TRBJ1-1	TRBD1	CASSSTGGHTEAFF	TGTGCCAGCAGCTCGACAGGGGGGCACACTGAAGCTTTCTTT
.	TRBV9	TRBJ2-7	.	CASSVSREAGGSYEQYF	TGTGCCAGCAGCGTCTCTCGAGAGGCAGGAGGATCCTACGAGCAGTACTTC
.	TRBV5-4	TRBJ1-6	.	CASSRNFAGIHNSPLHF	TGTGCCAGCAGCCGTAATTTCGCAGGGATCCATAATTCACCCCTCCACTTT
.	TRBV14	TRBJ2-2	.	CASSAGQNTGELFF	TGTGCCAGCAGCGCAGGACAGAATACCGGGGAGCTGTTTTTT
.	TRBV5-6	TRBJ2-7	TRBD1	CASSLEGTGVREQYF	TGTGCCAGCAGCTTGGAGGGGACAGGGGTGCGCGAGCAGTACTTC
.	TRBV7-2	TRBJ1-5	.	CASSLGSRGSQPQHF	TGTGCCAGCAGCTTAGGTAGCAGGGGTAGTCAGCCCCAGCATTTT
.	TRBV6-6	TRBJ2-7	TRBD1	CASSRPDRGQYF	TGTGCCAGCAGTCGCCCGGACAGGGGGCAGTACTTC
few	TRBV28	TRBJ2-5	.	CASSIVLAGSYQETQYF	TGTGCCAGCTCAATAGTTTTGGCAGGGTCGTATCAAGAGACCCAGTACTTC
.	TRBV29-1	TRBJ1-2	.	CSARTESYGYTF	TGCAGCGCCCGGACAGAAAGCTATGGCTACACCTTC
.	TRBV28	TRBJ1-1	.	CASSQYTEAFF	TGTGCCAGCAGTCAATACACTGAAGCTTTCTTT
.	TRBV11-2	TRBJ1-1	.	CASTRLNTEAFF	TGTGCCAGCACCCGTCTGAACACTGAAGCTTTCTTT
once	TRBV29-1	TRBJ2-7	.	CSVGAGGIYEQYF	TGCAGCGTTGGGGCAGGGGGGATCTACGAGCAGTACTTC
.	TRBV19	TRBJ1-5	.	CASSIVENSNQPQHF	TGTGCCAGTAGTATAGTTGAGAATAGCAATCAGCCCCAGCATTTT